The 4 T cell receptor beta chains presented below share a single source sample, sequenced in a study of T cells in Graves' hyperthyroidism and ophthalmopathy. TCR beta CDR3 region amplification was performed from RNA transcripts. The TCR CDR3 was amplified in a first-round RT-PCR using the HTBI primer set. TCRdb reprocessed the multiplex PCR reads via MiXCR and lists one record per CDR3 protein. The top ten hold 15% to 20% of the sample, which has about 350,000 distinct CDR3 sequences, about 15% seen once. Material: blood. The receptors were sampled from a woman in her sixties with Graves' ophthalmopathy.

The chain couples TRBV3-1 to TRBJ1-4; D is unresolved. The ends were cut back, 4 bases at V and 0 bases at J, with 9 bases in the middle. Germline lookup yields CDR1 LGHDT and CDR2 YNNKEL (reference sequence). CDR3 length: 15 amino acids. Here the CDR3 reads CASSRTSATNEKLFF. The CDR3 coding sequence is TGTGCCAGCAGCCGGACCTCGGCAACTAATGAAAAACTGTTTTTT. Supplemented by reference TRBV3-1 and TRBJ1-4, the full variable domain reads DTAVSQTPKYLVTQMGNDKSIKCEQNLGHDTMYWYKQDSKKFLKIMFSYNNKELIINETVPNRFSPKSPDKAHLNLHINSLELGDSAVYFCASSRTSATNEKLFFGSGTQLSVL.

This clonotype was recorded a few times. This chain's CDR3 is CASSVLAGGGEQFF. CDR3 bases: TGTGCCAGCAGCGTACTAGCGGGGGGAGGTGAGCAGTTCTTC. V is TRBV9 and J is TRBJ2-1, with 11 bases identical to TRBD2. Germline V lookup: CDR1 SGDLS, CDR2 YYNGEE. V shed 1 base and J 9 bases; nucleotides not matched to a gene: 3. The CDR3 extends over 14 amino acids.

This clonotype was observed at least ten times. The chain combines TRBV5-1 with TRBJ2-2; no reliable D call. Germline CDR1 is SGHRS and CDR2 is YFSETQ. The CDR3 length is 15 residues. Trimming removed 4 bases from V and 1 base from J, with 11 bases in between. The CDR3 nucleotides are TGCGCCAGCAGCCCCCAAGCGAAGAACACCGGGGAGCTGTTTTTT. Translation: CASSPQAKNTGELFF.

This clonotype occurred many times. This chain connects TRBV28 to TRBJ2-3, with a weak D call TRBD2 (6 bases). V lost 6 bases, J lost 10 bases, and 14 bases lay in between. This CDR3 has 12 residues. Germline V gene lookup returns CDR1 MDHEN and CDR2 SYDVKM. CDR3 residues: CASSLTPGAQYF. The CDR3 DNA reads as TGTGCCAGCAGCCTGACCCCGGGGGCGCAGTATTTT. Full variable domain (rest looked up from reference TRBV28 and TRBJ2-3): DVKVTQSSRYLVKRTGEKVFLECVQDMDHENMFWYRQDPGLGLRLIYFSYDVKMKEKGDIPEGYSVSREKKERFSLILESASTNQTSMYLCASSLTPGAQYFGPGTRLTVL.